Shown below are 5 T cell receptor beta chains from a single sample sequenced in a study of cytomegalovirus exposure and HLA in healthy donors. This table comes from immunoSEQ multiplex PCR, and its TCRdb copy is limited to in-frame clones, with some not included. This table holds about 260,000 clones, about 90% found once. Specimen: PBMCs. The source is a woman under 40 in good health and CMV-seronegative.

The chain has TRBV19 and TRBJ2-2; 10 positions match TRBD2. J gave up 4 bases and V 4 bases, and 9 bases lay outside the gene matches. The germline gives CDR1 LNHDA, CDR2 SQIVND (reference sequence). The CDR3 consists of 17 residues. As DNA, the CDR3 is TGTGCCAGTAGTACGCAGCGGGAGGGAGGAGGCACCGGGGAGCTGTTTTTT. It translates to CASSTQREGGGTGELFF.

V gene TRBV30 combines with J gene TRBJ2-2, with 7 bases lining up with TRBD1. Germline CDR1 is GTSNPN and CDR2 is SVGIG (reference sequence). This CDR3 has 15 amino acids. The trim removed 2 bases at V and 4 bases at J, leaving 7 bases unmatched. CDR3 region: CAWSLGRGLTGELFF. CDR3 nucleotide sequence: TGTGCCTGGAGTTTGGGTAGGGGGCTCACCGGGGAGCTGTTTTTT. The entire variable domain, with the rest obtained from reference TRBV30 and TRBJ2-2, is as follows: SQTIHQWPATLVQPVGSPLSLECTVEGTSNPNLYWYRQAAGRGLQLLFYSVGIGQISSEVPQNLSASRPQDRQFILSSKKLLLSDSGFYLCAWSLGRGLTGELFFGEGSRLTVL.

The genes are TRBV29-1 and TRBJ2-5; 8 bases line up with TRBD1. Germline trimming cut 8 bases from V and 5 bases from J; bases unmatched to any gene: 7. The CDR3 spans 12 residues. Looked up from germline, CDR1 is SQVTM and CDR2 is ANQGSEA. CDR3 sequence reads: CSTGQGGETQYF. DNA for the CDR3: TGCAGCACAGGACAGGGCGGGGAGACCCAGTACTTC.

J is TRBJ2-7 and V is TRBV5-8; D uncertain. This CDR3 has 14 amino acids. The V gene's germline CDR1 is SGHTS and CDR2 YDEGEE. V lost 0 bases, J lost 0 bases, and 7 bases lay in between. In nucleotides, the CDR3 is TGTGCCAGCAGCTTGGTTGTCAGCTCCTACGAGCAGTACTTC. Its protein product is CASSLVVSSYEQYF.

The gene calls are TRBV19 and TRBJ1-5; D ambiguous. Germline V lookup: CDR1 LNHDA, CDR2 SQIVND (reference sequence). The CDR3 contains 17 residues. Trimming shortened V by 9 bases and J by 4 bases, and 25 bases separated the two germline ends. Written as DNA, the CDR3 is TGTGCCAGCCAAAACCACGGCGTGGCGACTTCTAATCAGCCCCAGCATTTT. Its protein is CASQNHGVATSNQPQHF.